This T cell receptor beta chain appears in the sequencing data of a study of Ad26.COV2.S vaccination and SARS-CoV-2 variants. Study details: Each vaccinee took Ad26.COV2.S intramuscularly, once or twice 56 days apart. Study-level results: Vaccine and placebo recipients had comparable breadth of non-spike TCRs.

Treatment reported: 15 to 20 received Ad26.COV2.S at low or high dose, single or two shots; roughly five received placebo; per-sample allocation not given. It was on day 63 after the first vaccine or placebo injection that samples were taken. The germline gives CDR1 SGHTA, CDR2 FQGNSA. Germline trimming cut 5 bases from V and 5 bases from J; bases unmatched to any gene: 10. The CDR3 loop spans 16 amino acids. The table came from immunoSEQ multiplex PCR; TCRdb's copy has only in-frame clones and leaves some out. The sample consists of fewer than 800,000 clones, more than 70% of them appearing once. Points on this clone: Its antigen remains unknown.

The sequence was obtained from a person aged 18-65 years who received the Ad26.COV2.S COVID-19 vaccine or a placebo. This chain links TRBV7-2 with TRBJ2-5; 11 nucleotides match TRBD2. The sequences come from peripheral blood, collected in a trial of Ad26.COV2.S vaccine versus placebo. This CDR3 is CASSQTSGKLGETQYF. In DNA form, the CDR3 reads TGTGCCAGCAGCCAGACTAGCGGGAAACTGGGGGAGACCCAGTACTTC.